This T cell receptor beta chain was captured in a study of vaccination and CD4 T cells after COVID-19. The study's findings and limits: SARS-CoV-2-reactive clonotypes showed a nonsignificant median rise from about 20 to 38.

An Oncomine TCR Beta short-read assay was used to sequence the DNA from cultured CD4+ T cells. TCRdb reprocessed the PCR reads via MiXCR and lists one record per CDR3 protein. The sample lists about 22,000 distinct CDR3 sequences, around 40% occurring once. This clonotype was seen a handful of times. No antigen is known for it. Treatment reported: roughly 11-day PBMC culture with coronavirus spike peptide pools or control peptides (ViraFEST assay). The ends were cut back, 5 bases at V and 2 bases at J, with 9 bases in the middle. CDR3 length equals 14 residues. CDR1 and CDR2 (germline): SNHLY, FYNNEI. Specimen: CD4+ T cells from blood, cultured in vitro, collected before SARS-CoV-2 vaccination. The V call is TRBV2, the J call TRBJ2-2; possibly TRBD1 for D (6 bases). The source of this sequence is a human donor who had recovered from COVID-19. CDR3 loop: CASSSGANTGELFF. CDR3 DNA: TGTGCCAGCAGTTCAGGGGCAAACACCGGGGAGCTGTTTTTT.